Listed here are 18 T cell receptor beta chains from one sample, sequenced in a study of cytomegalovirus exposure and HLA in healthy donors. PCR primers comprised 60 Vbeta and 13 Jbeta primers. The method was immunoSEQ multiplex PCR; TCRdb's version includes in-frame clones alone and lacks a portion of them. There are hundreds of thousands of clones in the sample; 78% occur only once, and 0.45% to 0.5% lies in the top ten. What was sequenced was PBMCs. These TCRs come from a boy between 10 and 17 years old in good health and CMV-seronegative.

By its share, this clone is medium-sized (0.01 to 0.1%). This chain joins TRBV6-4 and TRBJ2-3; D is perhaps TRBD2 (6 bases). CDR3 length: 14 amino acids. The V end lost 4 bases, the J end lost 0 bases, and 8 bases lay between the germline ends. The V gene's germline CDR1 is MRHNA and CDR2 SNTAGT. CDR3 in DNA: TGTGCCAGCAGTGCCGGGACTAGCACAGATACGCAGTATTTT. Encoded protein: CASSAGTSTDTQYF.

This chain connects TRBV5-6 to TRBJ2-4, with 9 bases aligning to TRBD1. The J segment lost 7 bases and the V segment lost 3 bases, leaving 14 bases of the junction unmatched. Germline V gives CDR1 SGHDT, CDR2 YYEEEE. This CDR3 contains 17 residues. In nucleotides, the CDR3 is TGTGCCAGCAGCTCCTCCGGGACAGGGACCCTGGGGAACATTCAGTACTTC. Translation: CASSSSGTGTLGNIQYF.

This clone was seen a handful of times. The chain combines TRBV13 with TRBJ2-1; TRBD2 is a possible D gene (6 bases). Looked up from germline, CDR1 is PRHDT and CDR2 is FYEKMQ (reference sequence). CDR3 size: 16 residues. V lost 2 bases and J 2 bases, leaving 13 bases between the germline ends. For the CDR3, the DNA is TGTGCCAGCAGCTTATTGGGGGGAGATCCCTACAATGAGCAGTTCTTC. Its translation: CASSLLGGDPYNEQFF.

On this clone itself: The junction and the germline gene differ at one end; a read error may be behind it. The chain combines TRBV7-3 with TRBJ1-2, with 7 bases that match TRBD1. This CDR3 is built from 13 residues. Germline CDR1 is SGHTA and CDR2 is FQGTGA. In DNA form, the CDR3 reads TGTGCCTGCAGCTCGGGGACAGCTAATGGCTACACCTTC. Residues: CACSSGTANGYTF.

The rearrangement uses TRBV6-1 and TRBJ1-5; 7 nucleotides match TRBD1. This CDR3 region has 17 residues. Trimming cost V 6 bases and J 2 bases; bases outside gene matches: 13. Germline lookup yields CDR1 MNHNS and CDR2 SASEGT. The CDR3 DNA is TGTGCCAGCAGAGAACACCCAAACAGGGGAGGCAATCAGCCCCAGCATTTT. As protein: CASREHPNRGGNQPQHF.

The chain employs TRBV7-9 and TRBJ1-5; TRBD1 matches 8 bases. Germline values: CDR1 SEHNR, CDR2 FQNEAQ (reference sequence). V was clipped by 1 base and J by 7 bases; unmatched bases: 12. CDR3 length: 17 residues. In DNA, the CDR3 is TGTGCCAGCAGCTTAGAGCCCAACGACAGGGGACGGCAGCCCCAGCATTTT. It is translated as CASSLEPNDRGRQPQHF.

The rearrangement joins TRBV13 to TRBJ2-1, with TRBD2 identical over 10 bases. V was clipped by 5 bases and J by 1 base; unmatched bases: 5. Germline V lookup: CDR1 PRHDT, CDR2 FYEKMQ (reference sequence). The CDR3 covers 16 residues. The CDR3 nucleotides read TGTGCCAGCAGCCGTTGGACTAGCGGATCCTACAATGAGCAGTTCTTC. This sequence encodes CASSRWTSGSYNEQFF.

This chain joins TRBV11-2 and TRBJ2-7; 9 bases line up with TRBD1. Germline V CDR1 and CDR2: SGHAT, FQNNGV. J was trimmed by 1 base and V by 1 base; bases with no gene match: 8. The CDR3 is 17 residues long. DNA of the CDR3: TGTGCCAGCAGCTTAGCATACAGGGGGCTACTATCCTACGAGCAGTACTTC. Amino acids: CASSLAYRGLLSYEQYF.

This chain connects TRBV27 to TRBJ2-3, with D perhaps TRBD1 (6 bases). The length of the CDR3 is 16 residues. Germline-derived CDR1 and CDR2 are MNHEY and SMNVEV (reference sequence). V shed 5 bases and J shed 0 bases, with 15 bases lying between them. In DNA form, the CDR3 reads TGTGCCAGCAGTCCCGGGACAAGAAATAGCACAGATACGCAGTATTTT. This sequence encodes CASSPGTRNSTDTQYF.

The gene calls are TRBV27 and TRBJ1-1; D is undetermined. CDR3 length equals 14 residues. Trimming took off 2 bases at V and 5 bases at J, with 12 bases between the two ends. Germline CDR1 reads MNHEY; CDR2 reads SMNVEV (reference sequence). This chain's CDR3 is CASSLGRSGTEAFF. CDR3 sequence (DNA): TGTGCCAGCAGTTTAGGTAGGTCGGGAACTGAAGCTTTCTTT.

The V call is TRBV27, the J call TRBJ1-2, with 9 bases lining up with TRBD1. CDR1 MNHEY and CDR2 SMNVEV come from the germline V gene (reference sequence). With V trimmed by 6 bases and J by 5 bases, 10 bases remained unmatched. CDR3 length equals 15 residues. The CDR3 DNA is TGTGCCAGCAGGTTCGGACAGGGGTCAAGGTATGGCTACACCTTC. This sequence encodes CASRFGQGSRYGYTF.

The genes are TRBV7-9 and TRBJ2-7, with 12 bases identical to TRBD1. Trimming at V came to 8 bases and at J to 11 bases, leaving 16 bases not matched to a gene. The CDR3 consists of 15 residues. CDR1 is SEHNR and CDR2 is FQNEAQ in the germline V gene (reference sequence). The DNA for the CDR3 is TGTGCCAGCGCCGGGACAGGGGGCGCGCGGGAAAGGAAGTACTTC. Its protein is CASAGTGGARERKYF.

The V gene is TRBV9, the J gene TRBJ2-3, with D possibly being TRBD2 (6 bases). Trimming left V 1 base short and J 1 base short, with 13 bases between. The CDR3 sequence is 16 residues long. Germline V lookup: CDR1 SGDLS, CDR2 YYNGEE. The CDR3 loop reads CASSVLGGVGTDTQYF. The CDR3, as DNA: TGTGCCAGCAGCGTATTAGGAGGGGTTGGCACAGATACGCAGTATTTT. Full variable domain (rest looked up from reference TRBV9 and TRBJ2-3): DSGVTQTPKHLITATGQRVTLRCSPRSGDLSVYWYQQSLDQGLQFLIQYYNGEERAKGNILERFSAQQFPDLHSELNLSSLELGDSALYFCASSVLGGVGTDTQYFGPGTRLTVL.

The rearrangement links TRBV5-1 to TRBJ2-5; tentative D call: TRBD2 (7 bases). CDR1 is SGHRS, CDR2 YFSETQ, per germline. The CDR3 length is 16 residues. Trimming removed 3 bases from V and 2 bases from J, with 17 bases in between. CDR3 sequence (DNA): TGCGCCAGCAGCTCCGGGGGGCAAGCGTCTCAAGAGACCCAGTACTTC. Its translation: CASSSGGQASQETQYF.

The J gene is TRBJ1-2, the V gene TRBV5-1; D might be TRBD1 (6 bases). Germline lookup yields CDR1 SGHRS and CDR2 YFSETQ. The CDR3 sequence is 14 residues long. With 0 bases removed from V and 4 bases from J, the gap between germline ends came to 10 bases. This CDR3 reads CASSLGGGVYGYTF. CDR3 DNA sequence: TGCGCCAGCAGCTTGGGGGGGGGCGTCTATGGCTACACCTTC.

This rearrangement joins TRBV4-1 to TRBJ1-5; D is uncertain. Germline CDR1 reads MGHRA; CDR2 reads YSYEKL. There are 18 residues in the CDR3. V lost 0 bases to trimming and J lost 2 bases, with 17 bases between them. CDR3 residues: CASSQDLAGGWGNQPQHF. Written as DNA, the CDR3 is TGCGCCAGCAGCCAAGATCTAGCGGGTGGCTGGGGCAATCAGCCCCAGCATTTT.

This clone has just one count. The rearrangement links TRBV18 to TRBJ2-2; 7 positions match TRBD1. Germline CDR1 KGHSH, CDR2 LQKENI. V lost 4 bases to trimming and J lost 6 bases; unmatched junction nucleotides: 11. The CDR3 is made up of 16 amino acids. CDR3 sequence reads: CASSRSDRVWPGELFF. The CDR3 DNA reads TGTGCCAGCTCACGCTCCGACAGGGTGTGGCCCGGGGAGCTGTTTTTT.

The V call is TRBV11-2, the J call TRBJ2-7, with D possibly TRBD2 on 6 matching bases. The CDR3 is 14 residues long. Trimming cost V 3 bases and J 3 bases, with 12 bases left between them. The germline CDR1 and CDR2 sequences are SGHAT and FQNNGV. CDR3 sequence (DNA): TGTGCCAGCAGCTTGGGGGTGGGGGGCTACGAGCAGTACTTC. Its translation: CASSLGVGGYEQYF. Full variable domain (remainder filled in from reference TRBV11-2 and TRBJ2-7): EAGVAQSPRYKIIEKRQSVAFWCNPISGHATLYWYQQILGQGPKLLIQFQNNGVVDDSQLPKDRFSAERLKGVDSTLKIQPAKLEDSAVYLCASSLGVGGYEQYFGPGTRLTVT.